This is a list of T cell receptor beta chains from one sample in a study of T cells in Graves' hyperthyroidism and ophthalmopathy. TCRdb fed the multiplex PCR reads into MiXCR, producing one record per CDR3 protein. The repertoire holds about 700,000 distinct CDR3 sequences, with 45% as singletons. Sequences were obtained from peripheral blood or thyroid tissue (not recorded which). The receptor source for this set is an adult man with Graves' disease, either hyperthyroidism or ophthalmopathy (not recorded which). CDR3s include the opening cysteine and the closing phenylalanine or tryptophan. D genes are given only for firm matches. Clone size appears in some rows only: once, few, many, or a class for an expanded clone.

d_gene	j_gene	v_gene	len	abundance	CDR3aa	CDR3nt
TRBD1	TRBJ1-3	TRBV2	15	few	CASAQGAASGNTIYF	TGTGCCAGCGCCCAGGGGGCAGCGTCTGGAAACACCATATATTTT
-	TRBJ2-7	TRBV20-1	11	few	CSANRVYEQYF	TGCAGTGCCAACAGGGTCTACGAGCAGTACTTC
-	TRBJ1-6	TRBV28	13	-	CASSTGTMSPLHF	TGTGCCAGCAGTACCGGGACCATGTCACCCCTCCACTTT
TRBD1	TRBJ2-5	TRBV10-3	13	many	CAISPGQGETQYF	TGTGCCATCAGCCCCGGACAGGGAGAGACCCAGTACTTC
-	TRBJ1-1	TRBV20-1	14	-	CSASDGGKNTEAFF	TGCAGTGCTAGTGACGGGGGAAAGAACACTGAAGCTTTCTTT
-	TRBJ1-2	TRBV10-3	12	many	CASSEQGYGYTF	TGCGCCAGCAGTGAGCAGGGATATGGCTACACCTTC
-	TRBJ1-5	TRBV6-1	16	-	CAISEAVRGSNQPQHF	TGTGCCATCAGTGAAGCAGTGCGGGGCTCGAATCAGCCCCAGCATTTT
TRBD1	TRBJ1-1	TRBV20-1	14	-	CSARGGLKDTEAFF	TGCAGTGCTCGAGGGGGCCTGAAGGACACTGAAGCCTTCTTT
TRBD1	TRBJ2-6	TRBV19	14	many	CASEDRAGANVLTF	TGTGCCAGTGAGGACAGGGCTGGGGCCAACGTCCTGACTTTC
TRBD1	TRBJ2-2	TRBV7-9	13	-	CASEGALDGELFF	TGTGCCAGTGAGGGGGCGCTTGACGGGGAGCTGTTTTTT
TRBD1	TRBJ1-6	TRBV15	14	-	CATSTGTEGSPLHF	TGTGCCACCAGCACCGGGACAGAAGGTTCACCCCTCCACTTT
TRBD1	TRBJ1-5	TRBV12-3/TRBV12-4	14	many	CASSRTGANQPQHF	TGTGCCAGCAGCAGGACAGGGGCCAATCAGCCCCAGCATTTT
-	TRBJ1-2	TRBV7-2	15	-	CASSLSRGVGYGYTF	TGTGCCAGCAGCTTAAGTAGGGGGGTGGGCTATGGCTACACCTTC
-	TRBJ2-7	TRBV10-3	16	few	CAISEFSGGISNEQYF	TGTGCCATCAGTGAATTTTCAGGAGGGATCTCGAACGAGCAGTACTTC
TRBD2	TRBJ2-5	TRBV20-1	15	many	CSARVAGGRGETQYF	TGCAGTGCTAGGGTAGCGGGGGGGCGAGGGGAGACCCAGTACTTC
-	TRBJ2-7	TRBV20-1	14	many	CSASGMTSSYEQYF	TGCAGTGCTAGCGGGATGACCAGCTCCTACGAGCAGTACTTC
-	TRBJ1-5	TRBV5-5	15	many	CASSLGLGSNQPQHF	TGTGCCAGCAGCTTGGGACTGGGAAGCAATCAGCCCCAGCATTTT
-	TRBJ1-1	TRBV20-1	9	-	CSARVEAFF	TGCAGTGCTAGAGTCGAAGCTTTCTTT
-	TRBJ1-6	TRBV7-2	14	many	CASSSRQVDSPLHF	TGTGCCAGCAGCTCGCGACAGGTCGATTCACCCCTCCACTTT
-	TRBJ1-4	TRBV11-3	15	few	CASSRTAATNEKLFF	TGTGCCAGCAGCCGTACAGCTGCAACTAATGAAAAACTGTTTTTT
-	TRBJ2-7	TRBV10-3	13	many	CAISEGGHYEQYF	TGTGCCATCAGTGAAGGAGGCCACTACGAGCAGTACTTC
-	TRBJ2-7	TRBV12-3/TRBV12-4	12	-	CASSVGGYEHYF	TGTGCCAGCAGTGTTGGAGGCTACGAGCACTACTTC
TRBD2	TRBJ2-2	TRBV10-3	15	-	CAISGLAGNTGELFF	TGTGCCATCAGTGGACTAGCGGGGAACACCGGGGAGCTGTTTTTT
TRBD1	TRBJ1-1	TRBV7-2	16	-	CASSRRGGLMNTEAFF	TGTGCCAGCAGCCGCAGGGGGGGGCTGATGAACACTGAAGCTTTCTTT
-	TRBJ2-7	TRBV20-1	14	few	CSAYIPGASYEQYF	TGCAGTGCTTACATACCGGGGGCCTCCTACGAGCAGTACTTC
-	TRBJ1-1	TRBV20-1	13	-	CSARESAEIEAFF	TGCAGTGCTAGAGAGAGTGCAGAAATTGAAGCTTTCTTT
-	TRBJ1-2	TRBV19	13	-	CASNHQGRYGYTF	TGTGCCAGTAATCACCAGGGGAGATATGGCTACACCTTC